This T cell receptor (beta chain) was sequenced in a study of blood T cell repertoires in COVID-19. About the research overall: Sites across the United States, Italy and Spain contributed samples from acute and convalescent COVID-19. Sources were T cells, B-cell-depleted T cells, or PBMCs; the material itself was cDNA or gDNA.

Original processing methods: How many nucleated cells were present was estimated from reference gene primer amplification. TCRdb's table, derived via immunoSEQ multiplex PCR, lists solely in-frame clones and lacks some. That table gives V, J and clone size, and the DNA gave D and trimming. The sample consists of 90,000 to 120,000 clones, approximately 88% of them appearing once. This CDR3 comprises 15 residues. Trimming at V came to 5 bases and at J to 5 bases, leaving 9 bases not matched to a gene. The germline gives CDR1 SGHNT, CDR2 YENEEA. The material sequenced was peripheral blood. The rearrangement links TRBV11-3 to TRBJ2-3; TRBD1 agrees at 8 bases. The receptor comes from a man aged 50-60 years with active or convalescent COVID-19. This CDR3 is CASSATGTGQDTQYF. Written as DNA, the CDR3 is TGTGCCAGCAGCGCTACCGGGACAGGTCAAGATACGCAGTATTTT.